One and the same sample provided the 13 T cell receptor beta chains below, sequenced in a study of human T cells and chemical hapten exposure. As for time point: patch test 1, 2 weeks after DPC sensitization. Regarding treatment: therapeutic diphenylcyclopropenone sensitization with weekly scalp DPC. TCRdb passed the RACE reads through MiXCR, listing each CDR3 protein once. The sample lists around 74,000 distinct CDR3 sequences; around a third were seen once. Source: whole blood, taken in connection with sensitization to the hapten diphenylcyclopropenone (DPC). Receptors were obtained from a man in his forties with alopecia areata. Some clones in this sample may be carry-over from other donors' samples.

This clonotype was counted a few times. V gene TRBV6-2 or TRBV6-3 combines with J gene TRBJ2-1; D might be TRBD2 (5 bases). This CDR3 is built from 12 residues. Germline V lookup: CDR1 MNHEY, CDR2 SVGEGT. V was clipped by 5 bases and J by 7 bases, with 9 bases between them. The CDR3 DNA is TGTGCCAGCAGTGAAAGAGGGAATGAGCAGTTCTTC. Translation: CASSERGNEQFF.

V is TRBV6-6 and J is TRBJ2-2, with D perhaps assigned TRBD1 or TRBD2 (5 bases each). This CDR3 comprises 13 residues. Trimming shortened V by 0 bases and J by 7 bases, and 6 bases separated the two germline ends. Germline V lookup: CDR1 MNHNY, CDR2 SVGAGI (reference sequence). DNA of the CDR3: TGTGCCAGCAGTTACTCGAGGGGCGGGGAGCTGTTTTTT. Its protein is CASSYSRGGELFF.

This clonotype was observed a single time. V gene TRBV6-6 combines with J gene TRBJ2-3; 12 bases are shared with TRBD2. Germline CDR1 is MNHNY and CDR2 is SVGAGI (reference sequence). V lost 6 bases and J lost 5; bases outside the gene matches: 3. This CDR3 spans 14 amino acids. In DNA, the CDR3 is TGTGCCAGCAGGACTAGCGGGAGAGGAGATACGCAGTATTTT. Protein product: CASRTSGRGDTQYF.

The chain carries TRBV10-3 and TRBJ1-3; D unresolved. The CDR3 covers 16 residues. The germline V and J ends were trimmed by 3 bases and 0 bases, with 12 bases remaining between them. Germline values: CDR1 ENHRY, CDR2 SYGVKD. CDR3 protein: CAISDPGRTSGNTIYF. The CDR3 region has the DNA TGTGCCATCAGTGACCCCGGACGGACCTCTGGAAACACCATATATTTT.

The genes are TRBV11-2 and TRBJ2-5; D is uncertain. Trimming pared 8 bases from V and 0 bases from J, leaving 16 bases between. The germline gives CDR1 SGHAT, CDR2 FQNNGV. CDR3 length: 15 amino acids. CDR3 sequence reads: CASGRLRADQETQYF. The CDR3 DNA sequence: TGTGCCAGCGGCCGTTTAAGGGCCGACCAAGAGACCCAGTACTTC.

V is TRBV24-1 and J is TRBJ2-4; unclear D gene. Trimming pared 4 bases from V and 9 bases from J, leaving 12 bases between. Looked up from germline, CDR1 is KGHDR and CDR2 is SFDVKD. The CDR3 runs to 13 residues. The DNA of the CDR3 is TGTGCCACCAGTGAAGGGCCAAAGGGCATTCAGTACTTC. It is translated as CATSEGPKGIQYF.

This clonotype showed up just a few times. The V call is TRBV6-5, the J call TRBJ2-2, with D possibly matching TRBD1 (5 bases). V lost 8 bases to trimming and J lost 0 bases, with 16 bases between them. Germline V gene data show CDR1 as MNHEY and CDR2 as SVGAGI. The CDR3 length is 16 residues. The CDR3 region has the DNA TGTGCCAGCGGAATCAGGGTTTGGGCGAACACCGGGGAGCTGTTTTTT. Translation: CASGIRVWANTGELFF.

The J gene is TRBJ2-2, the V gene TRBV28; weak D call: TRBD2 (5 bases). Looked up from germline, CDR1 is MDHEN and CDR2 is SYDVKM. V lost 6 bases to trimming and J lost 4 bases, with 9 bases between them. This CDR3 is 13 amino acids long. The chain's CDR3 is CASRLGGTGELFF. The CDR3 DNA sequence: TGTGCCAGCAGACTAGGAGGCACCGGGGAGCTGTTTTTT.

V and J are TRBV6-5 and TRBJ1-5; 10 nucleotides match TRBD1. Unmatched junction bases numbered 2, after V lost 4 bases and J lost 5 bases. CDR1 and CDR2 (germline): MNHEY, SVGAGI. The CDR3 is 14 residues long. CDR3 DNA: TGTGCCAGCAGTTTGGGACAGGGGCATCAGCCCCAGCATTTT. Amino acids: CASSLGQGHQPQHF.

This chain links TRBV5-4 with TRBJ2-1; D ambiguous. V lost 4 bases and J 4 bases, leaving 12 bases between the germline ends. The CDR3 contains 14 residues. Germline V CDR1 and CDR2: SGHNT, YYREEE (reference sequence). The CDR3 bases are TGTGCCAGCAGCCCGGGCCGACGGTACAATGAGCAGTTCTTC. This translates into CASSPGRRYNEQFF.

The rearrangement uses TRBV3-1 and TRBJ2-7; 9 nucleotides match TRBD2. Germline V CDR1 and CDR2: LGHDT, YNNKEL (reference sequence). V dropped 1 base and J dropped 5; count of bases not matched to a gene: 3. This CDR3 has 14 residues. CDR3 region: CASSQVAGAHEQYF. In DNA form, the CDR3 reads TGTGCCAGCAGCCAAGTAGCGGGAGCACACGAGCAGTACTTC.

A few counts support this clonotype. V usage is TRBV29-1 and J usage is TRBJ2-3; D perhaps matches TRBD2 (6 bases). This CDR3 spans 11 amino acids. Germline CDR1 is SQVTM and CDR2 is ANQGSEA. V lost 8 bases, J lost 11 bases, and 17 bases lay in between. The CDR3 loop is CSTKGGAEQYF. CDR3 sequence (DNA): TGCAGCACCAAAGGAGGGGCAGAGCAGTATTTT.

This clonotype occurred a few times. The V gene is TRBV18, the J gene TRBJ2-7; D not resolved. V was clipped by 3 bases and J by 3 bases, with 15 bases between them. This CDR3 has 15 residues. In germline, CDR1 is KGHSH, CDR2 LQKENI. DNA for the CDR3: TGTGCCAGCTCACCGAGTGGCCCTACCTTCTACGAGCAGTACTTC. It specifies CASSPSGPTFYEQYF.